The clone carrying this T cell receptor (beta chain) occurred once. CDR1 and CDR2 (germline): SGHKS, YYEKEE (reference sequence). The CDR3 is 12 amino acids. V was clipped by 0 bases and J by 4 bases, with 4 bases between them. These data belong to a study of blood T cell repertoires in COVID-19. The overall study: Nucleic acid was either cDNA or gDNA, and it came from T cells, B-cell-depleted T cells, or PBMCs.

Sequenced by immunoSEQ multiplex PCR; TCRdb stores in-frame clones only, minus some. The table records around 93,000 clones, about 75% of them present only once. The chain couples TRBV5-5 to TRBJ1-2; D is uncertain. The specimen was peripheral blood. This TCR came from a woman of 80 years or more with acute or convalescent COVID-19. Here the CDR3 reads CASSLESYGYTF. As DNA, the CDR3 is TGTGCCAGCAGCTTGGAGAGCTATGGCTACACCTTC.